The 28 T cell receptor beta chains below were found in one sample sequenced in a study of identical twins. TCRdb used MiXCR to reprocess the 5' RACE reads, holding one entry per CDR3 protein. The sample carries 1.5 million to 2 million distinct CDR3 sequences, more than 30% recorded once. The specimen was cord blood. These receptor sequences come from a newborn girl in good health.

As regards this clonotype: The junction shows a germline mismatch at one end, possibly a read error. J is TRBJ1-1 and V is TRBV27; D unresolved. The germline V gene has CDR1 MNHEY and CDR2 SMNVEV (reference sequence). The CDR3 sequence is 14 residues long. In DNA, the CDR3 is TGTGCCAGCAGTGTATCGGGGTGGGTGACTGAAGCTTTCTTT. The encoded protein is CASSVSGWVTEAFF.

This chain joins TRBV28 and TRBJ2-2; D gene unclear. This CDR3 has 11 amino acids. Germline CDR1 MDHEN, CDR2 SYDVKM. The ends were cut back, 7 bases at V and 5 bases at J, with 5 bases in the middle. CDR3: CASKLTGELFF. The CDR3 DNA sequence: TGTGCCAGCAAGTTGACCGGGGAGCTGTTTTTT.

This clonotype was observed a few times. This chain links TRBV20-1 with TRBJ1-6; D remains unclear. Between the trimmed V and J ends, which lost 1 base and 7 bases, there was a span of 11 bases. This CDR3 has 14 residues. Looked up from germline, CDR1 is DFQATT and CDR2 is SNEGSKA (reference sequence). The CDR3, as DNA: TGCAGTGCTAGAGTCCGGGGTCCCAATTCACCCCTCCACTTT. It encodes CSARVRGPNSPLHF.

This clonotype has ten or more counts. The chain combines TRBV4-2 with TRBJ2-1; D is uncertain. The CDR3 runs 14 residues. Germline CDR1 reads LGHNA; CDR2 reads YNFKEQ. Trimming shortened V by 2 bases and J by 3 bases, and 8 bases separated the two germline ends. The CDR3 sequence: CASSQLVDYNEQFF. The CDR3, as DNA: TGTGCCAGCAGCCAACTAGTGGACTACAATGAGCAGTTCTTC.

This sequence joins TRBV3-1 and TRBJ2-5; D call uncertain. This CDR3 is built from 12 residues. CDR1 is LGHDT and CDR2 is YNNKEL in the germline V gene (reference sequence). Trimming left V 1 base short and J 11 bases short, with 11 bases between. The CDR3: CASSQVENEQYF. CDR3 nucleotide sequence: TGTGCCAGCAGCCAAGTAGAGAATGAGCAGTACTTC.

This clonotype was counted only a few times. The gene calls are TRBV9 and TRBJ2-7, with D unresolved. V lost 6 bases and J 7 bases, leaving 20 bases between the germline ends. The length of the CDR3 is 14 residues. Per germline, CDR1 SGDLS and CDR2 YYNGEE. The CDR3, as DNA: TGTGCCAGCAACCAGGCCCCCCAAATGATTGAGCAGTACTTC. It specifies CASNQAPQMIEQYF.

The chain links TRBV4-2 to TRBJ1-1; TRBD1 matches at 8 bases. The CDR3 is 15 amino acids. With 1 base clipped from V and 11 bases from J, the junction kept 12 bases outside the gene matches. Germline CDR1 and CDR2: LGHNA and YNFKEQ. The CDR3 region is CASSQVSPTGEMAFF. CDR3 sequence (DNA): TGTGCCAGCAGCCAAGTAAGTCCGACAGGGGAAATGGCTTTCTTT.

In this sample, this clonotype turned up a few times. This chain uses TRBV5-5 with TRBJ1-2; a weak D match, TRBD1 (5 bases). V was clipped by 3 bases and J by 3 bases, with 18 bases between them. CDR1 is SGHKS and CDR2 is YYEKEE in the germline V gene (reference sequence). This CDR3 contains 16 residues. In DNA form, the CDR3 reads TGTGCCAGCAGCTGGACACAAAGGGTCCTCGACTATGGCTACACCTTC. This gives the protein CASSWTQRVLDYGYTF.

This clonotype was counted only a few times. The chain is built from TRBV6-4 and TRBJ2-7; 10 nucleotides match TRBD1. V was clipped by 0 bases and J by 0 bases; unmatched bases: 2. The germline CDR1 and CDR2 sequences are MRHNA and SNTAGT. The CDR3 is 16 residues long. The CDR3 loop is CASSDSDRGPSYEQYF. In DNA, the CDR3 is TGTGCCAGCAGTGACTCCGACAGGGGGCCCTCCTACGAGCAGTACTTC.

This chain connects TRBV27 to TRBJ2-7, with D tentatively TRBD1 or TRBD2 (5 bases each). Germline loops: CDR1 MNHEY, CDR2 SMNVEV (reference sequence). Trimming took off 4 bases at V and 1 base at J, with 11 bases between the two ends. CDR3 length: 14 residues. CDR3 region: CASSWDLKSYEQYF. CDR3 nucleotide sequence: TGTGCCAGCAGTTGGGACCTTAAGTCCTACGAGCAGTACTTC.

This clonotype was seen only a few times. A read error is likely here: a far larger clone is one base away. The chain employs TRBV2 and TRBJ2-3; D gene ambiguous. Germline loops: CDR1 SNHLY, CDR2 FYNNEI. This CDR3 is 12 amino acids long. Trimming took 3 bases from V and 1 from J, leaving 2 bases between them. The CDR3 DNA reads TGTGCCAGCAGTGACTGCACAGATACGCAGTATTTT. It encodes CASSDCTDTQYF.

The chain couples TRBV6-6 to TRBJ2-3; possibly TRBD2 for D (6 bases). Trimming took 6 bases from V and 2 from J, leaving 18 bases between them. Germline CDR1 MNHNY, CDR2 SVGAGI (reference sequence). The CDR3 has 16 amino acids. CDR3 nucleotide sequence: TGTGCCAGCAGAACGGGACTCCTTAGACTCACAGATACGCAGTATTTT. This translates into CASRTGLLRLTDTQYF.

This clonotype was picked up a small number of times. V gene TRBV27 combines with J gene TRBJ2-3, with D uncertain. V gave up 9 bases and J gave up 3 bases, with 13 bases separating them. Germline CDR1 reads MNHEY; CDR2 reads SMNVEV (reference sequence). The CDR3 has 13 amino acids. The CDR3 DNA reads TGTGCCAGTACCAACCACGGGACAGATACGCAGTATTTT. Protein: CASTNHGTDTQYF.

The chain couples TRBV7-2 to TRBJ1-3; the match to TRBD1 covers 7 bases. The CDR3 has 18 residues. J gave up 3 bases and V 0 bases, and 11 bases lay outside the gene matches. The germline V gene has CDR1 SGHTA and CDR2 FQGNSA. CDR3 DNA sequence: TGTGCCAGCAGCTTAGCGAAGACAACCCGACAGGGTGGAAACACCATATATTTT. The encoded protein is CASSLAKTTRQGGNTIYF.

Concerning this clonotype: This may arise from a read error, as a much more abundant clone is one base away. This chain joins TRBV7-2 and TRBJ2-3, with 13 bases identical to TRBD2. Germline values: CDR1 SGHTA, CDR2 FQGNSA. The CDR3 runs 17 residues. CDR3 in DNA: TGTGCCAGCAGCTTAGTGGGACTAGCGGGGAGGGTAGATGCGCAGTATTTT. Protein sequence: CASSLVGLAGRVDAQYF. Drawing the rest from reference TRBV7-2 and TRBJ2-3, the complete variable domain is GAGVSQSPSNKVTEKGKDVELRCDPISGHTALYWYRQSLGQGLEFLIYFQGNSAPDKSGLPSDRFSAERTGGSVSTLTIQRTQQEDSAVYLCASSLVGLAGRVDAQYFGPGTRLTVL.

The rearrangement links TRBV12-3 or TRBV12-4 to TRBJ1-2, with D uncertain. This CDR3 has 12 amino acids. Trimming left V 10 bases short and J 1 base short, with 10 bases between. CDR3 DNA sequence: TGTGCCACCCTAGACATTAACTATGGCTACACCTTC. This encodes CATLDINYGYTF.

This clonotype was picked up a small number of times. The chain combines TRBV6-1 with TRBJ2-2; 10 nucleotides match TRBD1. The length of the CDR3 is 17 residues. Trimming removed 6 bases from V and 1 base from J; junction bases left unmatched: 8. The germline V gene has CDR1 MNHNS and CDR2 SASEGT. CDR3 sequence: CASRWDRGGWNTGELFF. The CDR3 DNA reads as TGTGCCAGCAGATGGGACAGGGGAGGTTGGAACACCGGGGAGCTGTTTTTT.

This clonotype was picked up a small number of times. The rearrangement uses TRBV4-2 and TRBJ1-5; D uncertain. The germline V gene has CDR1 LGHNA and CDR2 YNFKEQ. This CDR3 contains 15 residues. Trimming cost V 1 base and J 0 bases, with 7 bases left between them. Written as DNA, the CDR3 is TGTGCCAGCAGCCAAGGAGTTTTTAGCAATCAGCCCCAGCATTTT. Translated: CASSQGVFSNQPQHF.

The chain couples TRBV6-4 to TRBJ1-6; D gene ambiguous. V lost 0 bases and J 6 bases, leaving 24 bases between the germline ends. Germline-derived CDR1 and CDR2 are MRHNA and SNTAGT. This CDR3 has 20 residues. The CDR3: CASSDSKVSGFFTSNSPLHF. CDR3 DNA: TGTGCCAGCAGTGACTCGAAGGTTTCGGGCTTTTTTACGAGTAATTCACCCCTCCACTTT.

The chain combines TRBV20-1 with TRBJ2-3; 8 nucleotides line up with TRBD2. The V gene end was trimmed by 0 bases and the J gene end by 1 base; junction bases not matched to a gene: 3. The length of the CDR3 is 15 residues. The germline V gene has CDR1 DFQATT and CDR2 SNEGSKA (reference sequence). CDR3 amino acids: CSARDARGGTDTQYF. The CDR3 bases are TGCAGTGCTAGAGACGCGCGGGGGGGCACAGATACGCAGTATTTT.

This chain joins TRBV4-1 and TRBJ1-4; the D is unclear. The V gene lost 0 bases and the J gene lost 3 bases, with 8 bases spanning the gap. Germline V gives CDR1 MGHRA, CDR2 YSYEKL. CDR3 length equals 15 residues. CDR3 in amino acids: CASSQERAANEKLFF. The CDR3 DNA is TGCGCCAGCAGCCAAGAAAGGGCTGCTAATGAAAAACTGTTTTTT.

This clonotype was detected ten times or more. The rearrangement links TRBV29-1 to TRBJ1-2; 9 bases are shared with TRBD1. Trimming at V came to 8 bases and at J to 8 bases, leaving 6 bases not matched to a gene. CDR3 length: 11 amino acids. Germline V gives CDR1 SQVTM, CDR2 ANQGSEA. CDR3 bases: TGCAGCCTACGGACAGGGGTGGGCTACACCTTC. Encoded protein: CSLRTGVGYTF.

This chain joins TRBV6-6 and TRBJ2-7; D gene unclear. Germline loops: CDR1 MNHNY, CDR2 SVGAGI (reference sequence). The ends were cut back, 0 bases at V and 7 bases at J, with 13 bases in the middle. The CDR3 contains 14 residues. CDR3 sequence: CASSYSGLEREQYF. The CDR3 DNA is TGTGCCAGCAGTTACTCGGGCTTAGAAAGGGAGCAGTACTTC.

The CDR3 here is CASSFIRSGDTQYF. The CDR3 bases are TGTGCCAGCAGTTTCATCCGGAGTGGAGATACGCAGTATTTT. The chain combines TRBV27 with TRBJ2-3; no clear D gene. The germline V gene has CDR1 MNHEY and CDR2 SMNVEV (reference sequence). Deletions cut 3 bases from V and 5 bases from J, with 12 bases between. This CDR3 region has 14 residues.

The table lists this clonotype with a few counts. The CDR3 DNA sequence: TGCAGTGCTGTCAGGGGGCGCGATCAGCCCCAGCATTTT. The encoded protein is CSAVRGRDQPQHF. The rearrangement joins TRBV20-1 to TRBJ1-5, with 8 bases identical to TRBD1. This CDR3 is built from 13 residues. The V segment lost 5 bases and the J segment 5 bases; nucleotides outside the gene matches: 5. Germline assignment: CDR1 DFQATT and CDR2 SNEGSKA (reference sequence).

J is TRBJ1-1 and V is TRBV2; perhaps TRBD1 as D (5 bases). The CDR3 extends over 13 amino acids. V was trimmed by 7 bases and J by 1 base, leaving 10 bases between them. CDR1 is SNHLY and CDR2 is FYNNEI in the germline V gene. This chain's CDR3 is CASIFQGNTEAFF. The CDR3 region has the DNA TGTGCCAGCATCTTTCAGGGGAACACTGAAGCTTTCTTT.

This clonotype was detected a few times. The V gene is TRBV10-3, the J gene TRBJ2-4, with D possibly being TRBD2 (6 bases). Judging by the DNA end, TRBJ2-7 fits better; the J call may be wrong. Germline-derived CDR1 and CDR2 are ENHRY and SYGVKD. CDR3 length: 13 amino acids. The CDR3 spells CAISGTPVIEQYF. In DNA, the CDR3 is TGTGCCATCTCTGGGACTCCTGTAATCGAGCAGTACTTC.

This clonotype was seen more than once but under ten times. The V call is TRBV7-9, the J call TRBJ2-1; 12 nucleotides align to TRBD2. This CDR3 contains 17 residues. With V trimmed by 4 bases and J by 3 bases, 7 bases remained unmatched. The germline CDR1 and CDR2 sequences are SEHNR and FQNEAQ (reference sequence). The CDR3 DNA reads TGTGCCAGCAGCTCCTCGACTAGCGGGAGTAACTACAATGAGCAGTTCTTC. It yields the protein CASSSSTSGSNYNEQFF.